This TCR beta chain was sequenced during a study of molecular identifiers for immune sequencing clone quantification. Findings and caveats of the study: Among about a million naive cells, spiked Jurkat TCR RNA from a single cell was reportedly detectable. More than 97% of effector molecules, versus under 1% of naive-cell molecules, belonged to clones above 20 RNA copies.

For this clonotype: Its antigen remains unidentified.

MiXCR, run by TCRdb on the PCR reads, gives a single entry per CDR3 protein. The sample lists tens of thousands of distinct CDR3 sequences, under 30% occurring once. V was cut by 0 bases and J by 12 bases, with 12 bases left in between. Germline CDR1 SGHRS, CDR2 YFSETQ. This CDR3 is 13 amino acids long. The TCR was taken from a human donor in good health. Some libraries in this study had Jurkat cell RNA spiked in. The gene calls are TRBV5-1 and TRBJ1-4; no clear D. The sample taken for sequencing was naive CD8+ T cells from blood, with Jurkat cell RNA spiked in. Subset given: FACS-sorted CD8+CD4-CCR7+CD45RA+ naive T cells. The CDR3, as DNA: TGCGCCAGCAGCTTGGGGACGGACGAGGAACTGTTTTTT. Translating it yields CASSLGTDEELFF.